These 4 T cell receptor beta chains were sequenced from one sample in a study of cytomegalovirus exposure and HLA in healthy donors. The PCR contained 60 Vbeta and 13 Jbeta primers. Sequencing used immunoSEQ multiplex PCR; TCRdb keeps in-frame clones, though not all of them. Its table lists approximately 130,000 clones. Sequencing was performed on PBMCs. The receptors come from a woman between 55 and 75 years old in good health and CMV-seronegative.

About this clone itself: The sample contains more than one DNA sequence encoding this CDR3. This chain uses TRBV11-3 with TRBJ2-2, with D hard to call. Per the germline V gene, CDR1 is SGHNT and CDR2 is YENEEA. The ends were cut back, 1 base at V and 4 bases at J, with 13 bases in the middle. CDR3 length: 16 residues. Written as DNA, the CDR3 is TGTGCCAGCAGCTTAGGGCTAGGATCGTTCACCGGGGAGCTGTTTTTT. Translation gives CASSLGLGSFTGELFF.

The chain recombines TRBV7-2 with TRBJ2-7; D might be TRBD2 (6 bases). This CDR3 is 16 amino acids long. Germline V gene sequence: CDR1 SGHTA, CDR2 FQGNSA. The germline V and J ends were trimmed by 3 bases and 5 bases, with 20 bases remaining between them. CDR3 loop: CASSFGGGAAINEQYF. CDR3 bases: TGTGCCAGCAGCTTTGGCGGAGGGGCAGCCATCAACGAGCAGTACTTC.

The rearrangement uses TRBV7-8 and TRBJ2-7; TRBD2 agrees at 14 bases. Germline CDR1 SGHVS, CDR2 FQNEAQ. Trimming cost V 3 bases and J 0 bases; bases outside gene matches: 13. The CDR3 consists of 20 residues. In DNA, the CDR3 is TGTGCCAGCAGCTTCGTACCGGGACTAGCGGGAGTATTGGGCTCCTACGAGCAGTACTTC. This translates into CASSFVPGLAGVLGSYEQYF.

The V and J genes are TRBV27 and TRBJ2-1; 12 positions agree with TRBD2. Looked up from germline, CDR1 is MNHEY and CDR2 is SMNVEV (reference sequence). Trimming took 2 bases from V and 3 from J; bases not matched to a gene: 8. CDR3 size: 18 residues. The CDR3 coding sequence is TGTGCCAGCAGTTTAGGGGCTTGGACTAGCGGGATCTACAATGAGCAGTTCTTC. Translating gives CASSLGAWTSGIYNEQFF.